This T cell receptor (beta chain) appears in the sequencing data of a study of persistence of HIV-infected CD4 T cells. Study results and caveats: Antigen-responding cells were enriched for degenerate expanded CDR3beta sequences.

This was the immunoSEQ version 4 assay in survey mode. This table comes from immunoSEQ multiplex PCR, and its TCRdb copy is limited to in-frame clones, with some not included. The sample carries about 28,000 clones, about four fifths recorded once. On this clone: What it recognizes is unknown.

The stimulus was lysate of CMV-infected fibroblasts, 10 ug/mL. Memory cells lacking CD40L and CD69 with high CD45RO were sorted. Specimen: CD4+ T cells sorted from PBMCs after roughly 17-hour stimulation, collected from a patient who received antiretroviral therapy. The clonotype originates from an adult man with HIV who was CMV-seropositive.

CDR3 coding DNA: TGTGCCAGCAGCAAGACAGGGACCACTGAAGCTTTCTTT. Translated: CASSKTGTTEAFF. This chain links TRBV7-9 with TRBJ1-1, with 7 bases lining up with TRBD1. Per germline, CDR1 SEHNR and CDR2 FQNEAQ (reference sequence). V lost 5 bases, J lost 4 bases, and 4 bases stayed unmatched. The CDR3 has 13 amino acids.